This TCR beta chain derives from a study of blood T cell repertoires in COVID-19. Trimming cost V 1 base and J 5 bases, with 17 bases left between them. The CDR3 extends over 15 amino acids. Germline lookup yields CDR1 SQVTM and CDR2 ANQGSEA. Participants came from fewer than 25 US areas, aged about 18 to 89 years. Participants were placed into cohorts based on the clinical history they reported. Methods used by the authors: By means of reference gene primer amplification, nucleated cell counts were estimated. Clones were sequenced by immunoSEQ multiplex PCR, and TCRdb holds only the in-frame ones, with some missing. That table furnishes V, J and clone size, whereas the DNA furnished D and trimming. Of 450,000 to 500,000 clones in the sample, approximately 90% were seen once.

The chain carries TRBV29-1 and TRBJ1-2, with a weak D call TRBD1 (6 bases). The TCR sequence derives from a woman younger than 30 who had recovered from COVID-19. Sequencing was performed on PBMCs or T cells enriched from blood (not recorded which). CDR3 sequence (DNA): TGCAGCGTTGAAGGCTATGGACAGACCCTATATGGCTACACCTTC. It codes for CSVEGYGQTLYGYTF.